The clone carrying this TCR beta chain was seen repeatedly, ten times or more. This CDR3 is built from 14 residues. Germline CDR1 is DFQATT and CDR2 is SNEGSKA (reference sequence). Trimming took 5 bases from V and 2 from J; bases not matched to a gene: 5. What was amplified from RNA transcripts were TCR beta CDR3 regions. An initial round of RT-PCR targeting the TCR CDR3 relied on the HTBI primer set. TCRdb used MiXCR to reprocess the multiplex PCR reads, holding one entry per CDR3 protein. The data hold about 740,000 distinct CDR3 sequences, with 12% to 15% observed a single time. The data originate from a study of T cells in Graves' hyperthyroidism and ophthalmopathy.

The TCR comes from a young woman with Graves' hyperthyroidism. Sequencing input: blood. This chain joins TRBV20-1 and TRBJ2-3, with 9 bases identical to TRBD1. CDR3 loop: CSAHDRGSTDTQYF. The CDR3 nucleotides read TGCAGTGCTCATGACAGGGGGTCCACAGATACGCAGTATTTT.